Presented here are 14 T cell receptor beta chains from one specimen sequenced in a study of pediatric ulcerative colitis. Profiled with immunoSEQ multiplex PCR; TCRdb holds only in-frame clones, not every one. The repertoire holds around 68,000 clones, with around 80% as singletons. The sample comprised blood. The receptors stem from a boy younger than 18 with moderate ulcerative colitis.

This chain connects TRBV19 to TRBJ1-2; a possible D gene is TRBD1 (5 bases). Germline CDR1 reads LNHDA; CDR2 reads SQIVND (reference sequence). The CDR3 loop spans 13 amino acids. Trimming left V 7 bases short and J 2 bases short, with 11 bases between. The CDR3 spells CASKDIGNYGYTF. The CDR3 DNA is TGTGCCAGTAAGGACATAGGAAACTATGGCTACACCTTC.

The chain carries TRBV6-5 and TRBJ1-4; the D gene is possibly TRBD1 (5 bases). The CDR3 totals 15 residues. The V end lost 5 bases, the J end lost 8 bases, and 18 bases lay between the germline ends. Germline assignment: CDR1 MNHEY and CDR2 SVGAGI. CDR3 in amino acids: CASSSRGPGQEKLFF. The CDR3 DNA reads TGTGCCAGCAGTAGCCGGGGACCAGGGCAGGAAAAACTGTTTTTT.

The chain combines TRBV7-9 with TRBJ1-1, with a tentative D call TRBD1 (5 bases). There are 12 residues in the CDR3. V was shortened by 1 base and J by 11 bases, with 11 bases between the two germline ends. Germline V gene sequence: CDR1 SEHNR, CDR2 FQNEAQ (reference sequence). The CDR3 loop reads CASSLEVSGAFF. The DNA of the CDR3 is TGTGCCAGCAGCTTAGAGGTGTCAGGGGCTTTCTTT.

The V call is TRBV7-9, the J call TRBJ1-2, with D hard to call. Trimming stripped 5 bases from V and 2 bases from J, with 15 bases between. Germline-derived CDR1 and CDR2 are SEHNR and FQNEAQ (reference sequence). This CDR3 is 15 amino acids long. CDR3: CASSPDPGWNYGYTF. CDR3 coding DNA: TGTGCCAGCAGCCCTGACCCCGGGTGGAACTATGGCTACACCTTC.

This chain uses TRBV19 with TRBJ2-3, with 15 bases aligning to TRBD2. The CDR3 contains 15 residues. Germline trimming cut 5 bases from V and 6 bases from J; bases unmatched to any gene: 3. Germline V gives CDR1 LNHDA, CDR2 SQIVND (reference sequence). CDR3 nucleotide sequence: TGTGCCAGTAGTGTCGGGACTAGCGGGAGGGATACGCAGTATTTT. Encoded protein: CASSVGTSGRDTQYF. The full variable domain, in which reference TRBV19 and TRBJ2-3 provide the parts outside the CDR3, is DGGITQSPKYLFRKEGQNVTLSCEQNLNHDAMYWYRQDPGQGLRLIYYSQIVNDFQKGDIAEGYSVSREKKESFPLTVTSAQKNPTAFYLCASSVGTSGRDTQYFGPGTRLTVL.

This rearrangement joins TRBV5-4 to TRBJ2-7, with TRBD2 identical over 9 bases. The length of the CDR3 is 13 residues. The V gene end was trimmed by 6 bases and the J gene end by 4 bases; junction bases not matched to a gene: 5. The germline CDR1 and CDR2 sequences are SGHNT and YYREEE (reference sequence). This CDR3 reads CASMPSGTYEQYF. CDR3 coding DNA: TGTGCCAGCATGCCTAGCGGGACGTACGAGCAGTACTTC. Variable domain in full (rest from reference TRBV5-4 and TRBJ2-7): ETGVTQSPTHLIKTRGQQVTLRCSSQSGHNTVSWYQQALGQGPQFIFQYYREEENGRGNFPPRFSGLQFPNYSSELNVNALELDDSALYLCASMPSGTYEQYFGPGTRLTVT.

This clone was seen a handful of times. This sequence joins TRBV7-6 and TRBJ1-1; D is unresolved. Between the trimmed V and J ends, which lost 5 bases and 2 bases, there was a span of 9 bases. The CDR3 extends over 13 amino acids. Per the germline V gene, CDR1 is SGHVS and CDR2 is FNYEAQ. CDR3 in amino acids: CASSPGPNTEAFF. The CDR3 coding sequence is TGTGCCAGCAGCCCGGGCCCTAACACTGAAGCTTTCTTT.

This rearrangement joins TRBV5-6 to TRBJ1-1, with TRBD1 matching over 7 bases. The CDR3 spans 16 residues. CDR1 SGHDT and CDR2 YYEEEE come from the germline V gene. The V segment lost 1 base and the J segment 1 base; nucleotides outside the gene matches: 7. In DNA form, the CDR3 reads TGTGCCAGCAGCTTGAGCACAGGGGCTGGGAACACTGAAGCTTTCTTT. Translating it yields CASSLSTGAGNTEAFF.

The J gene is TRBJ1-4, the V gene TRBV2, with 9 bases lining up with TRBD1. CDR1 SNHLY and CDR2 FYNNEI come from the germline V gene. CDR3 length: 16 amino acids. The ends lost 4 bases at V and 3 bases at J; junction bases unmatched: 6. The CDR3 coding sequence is TGTGCCAGCAGTGGGGTACAGGGGGCGGCTAATGAAAAACTGTTTTTT. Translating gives CASSGVQGAANEKLFF.

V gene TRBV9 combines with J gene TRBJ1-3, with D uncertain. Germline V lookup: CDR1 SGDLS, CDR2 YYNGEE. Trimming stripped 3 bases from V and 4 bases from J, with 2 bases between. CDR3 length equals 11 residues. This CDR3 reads CASSGGNTIYF. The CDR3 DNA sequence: TGTGCCAGCAGCGGCGGAAACACCATATATTTT.

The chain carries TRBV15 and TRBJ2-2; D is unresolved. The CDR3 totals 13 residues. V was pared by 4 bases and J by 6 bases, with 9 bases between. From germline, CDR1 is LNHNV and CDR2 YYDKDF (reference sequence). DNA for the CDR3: TGTGCCACCAGCAAGGGTTACGCCGGGGAGCTGTTTTTT. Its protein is CATSKGYAGELFF. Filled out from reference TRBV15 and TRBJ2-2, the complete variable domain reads DAMVIQNPRYQVTQFGKPVTLSCSQTLNHNVMYWYQQKSSQAPKLLFHYYDKDFNNEADTPDNFQSRRPNTSFCFLDIRSPGLGDTAMYLCATSKGYAGELFFGEGSRLTVL.

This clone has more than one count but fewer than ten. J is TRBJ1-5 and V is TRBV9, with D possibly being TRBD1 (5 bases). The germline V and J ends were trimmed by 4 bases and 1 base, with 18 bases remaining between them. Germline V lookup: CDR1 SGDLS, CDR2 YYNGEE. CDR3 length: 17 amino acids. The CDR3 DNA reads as TGTGCCAGCAGCACTGACAGCTATACCCTAAGCAATCAGCCCCAGCATTTT. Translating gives CASSTDSYTLSNQPQHF. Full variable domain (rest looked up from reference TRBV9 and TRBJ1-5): DSGVTQTPKHLITATGQRVTLRCSPRSGDLSVYWYQQSLDQGLQFLIQYYNGEERAKGNILERFSAQQFPDLHSELNLSSLELGDSALYFCASSTDSYTLSNQPQHFGDGTRLSIL.

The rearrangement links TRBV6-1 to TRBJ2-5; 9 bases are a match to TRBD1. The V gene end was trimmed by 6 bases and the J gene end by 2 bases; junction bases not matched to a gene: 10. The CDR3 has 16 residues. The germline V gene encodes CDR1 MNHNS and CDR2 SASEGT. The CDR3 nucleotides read TGTGCCAGCAGAGAAAACAGGGGGCGACCTCAAGAGACCCAGTACTTC. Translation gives CASRENRGRPQETQYF.

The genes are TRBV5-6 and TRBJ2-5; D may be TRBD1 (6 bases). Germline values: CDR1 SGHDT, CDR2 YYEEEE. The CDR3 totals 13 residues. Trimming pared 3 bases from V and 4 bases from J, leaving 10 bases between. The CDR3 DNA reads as TGTGCCAGCAGCTGGGAAGGGGGAGAGACCCAGTACTTC. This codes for CASSWEGGETQYF.